This entry describes one T cell receptor beta chain. What it binds is unknown. CDR1 is SGHRS and CDR2 is YFSETQ in the germline V gene. The germline V and J ends were trimmed by 3 bases and 4 bases, with 16 bases remaining between them. The CDR3 contains 15 residues. The sample belongs to a study of vaccination effects on CD4 cells after COVID-19. Findings and caveats of the study: The study got few convalescent patients and did not collect any early post-infection timepoints. Among infection- and vaccine-induced clones, marked clonal contraction occurred late after vaccination.

TCRdb keeps only in-frame clones here, not all; method: immunoSEQ multiplex PCR. The sample includes 67,000 or so clones, around 80% of them seen just once. Using viral peptide pools, the ViraFEST assay grew out antigen-specific CD4+ T cells prior to sequencing. The culture ran for approximately 10 days, and then CD4+ T cells were isolated. The cohort was immunized with two doses of either the BNT162b2 or mRNA-1273 vaccine. IL-2 at 9 to 10 IU/ml and peptides at around 9.6 ug/ml were added to cultured PBMC, about 1.8 million per well. Cells had half their medium changed to IL-2 medium on days 3 and 7.

The sample was CD4+ T cells from PBMCs cultured with HCoV-229E spike peptides, taken after COVID-19 vaccination. The rearrangement uses TRBV5-1 and TRBJ1-1; D possibly corresponds to TRBD1 (6 bases). This TCR derives from a human donor who received a COVID-19 vaccine. CDR3 protein: CASSSQGRGVTEAFF. The CDR3 nucleotides are TGCGCCAGCAGCTCACAGGGCCGGGGTGTCACTGAAGCTTTCTTT.